The source of this TCR beta chain is a study of blood T cell repertoires in COVID-19. For the study at large: COVID-19 samples, acute and convalescent, were from the United States, Italy and Spain. The analysed material was cDNA or gDNA that came from T cells, B-cell-depleted T cells, or PBMCs.

In the study's own analysis: Amplified reference gene primers provided the basis for estimating nucleated cell counts. Assay used: immunoSEQ multiplex PCR; TCRdb lists only in-frame clones, some missing. V and J calls and clone size follow that table, whereas D and trimming were derived from the DNA. Of 170,000 or so clones in the sample, about 80% were seen once. Germline V gives CDR1 SEHNR, CDR2 FQNEAQ (reference sequence). After removal of 4 bases from V and 7 bases from J, the junction contained 4 bases not matched to a gene. The CDR3 runs to 14 residues. The genes are TRBV7-9 and TRBJ2-3, with 11 bases that match TRBD2. Sequencing was done on a sample of peripheral blood. The TCR sequence derives from a man aged 65 to 79 with active or convalescent COVID-19. The CDR3 sequence is CASSSGTSGYTQYF. CDR3 coding DNA: TGTGCCAGCAGCTCCGGGACTAGCGGATATACGCAGTATTTT.